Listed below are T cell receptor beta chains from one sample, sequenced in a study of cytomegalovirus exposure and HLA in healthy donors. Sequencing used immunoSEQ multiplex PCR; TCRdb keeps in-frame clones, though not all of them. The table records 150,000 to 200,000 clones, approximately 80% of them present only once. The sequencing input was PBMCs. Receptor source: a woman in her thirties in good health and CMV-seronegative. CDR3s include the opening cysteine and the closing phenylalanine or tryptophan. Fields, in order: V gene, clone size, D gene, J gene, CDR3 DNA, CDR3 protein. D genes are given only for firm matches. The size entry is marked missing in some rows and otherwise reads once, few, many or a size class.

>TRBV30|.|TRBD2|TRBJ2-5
TGTGCCTGCGGGACTAGCGGGATCCCGCAAGAGACCCAGTACTTC
CACGTSGIPQETQYF
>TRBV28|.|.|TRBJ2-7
TGTGCCAGCAGTCCTGCCAATGAGGGTGCGTACGAGCAGTACTTC
CASSPANEGAYEQYF
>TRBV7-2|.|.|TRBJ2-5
TGTGCCAGCAGCCGCCGCGGGGATCAGGAGACCCAGTACTTC
CASSRRGDQETQYF
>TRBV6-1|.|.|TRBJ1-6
TGTGCCAGCAGTCCGGTAAATAATTCACCCCTCCACTTT
CASSPVNNSPLHF
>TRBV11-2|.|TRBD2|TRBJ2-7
TGTGCCAGCAGCTTAGGGACTAGCGGGAGGCCAAGATCCTACGAGCAGTACTTC
CASSLGTSGRPRSYEQYF
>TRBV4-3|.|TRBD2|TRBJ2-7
TGCGCCAGCAGCCAAGAGGCGGGAGTAGCGGTGCAGTACTTC
CASSQEAGVAVQYF
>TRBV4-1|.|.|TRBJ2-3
TGCGCCAGCAGCCAACCGGGAACAGATACGCAGTATTTT
CASSQPGTDTQYF
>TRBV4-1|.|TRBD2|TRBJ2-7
TGCGCCAGCAGCCAAGAAGCGGGGGGCGGTCGGGAGCAGTACTTC
CASSQEAGGGREQYF
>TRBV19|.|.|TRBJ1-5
TGTGCCAGTAGTAGTCGGACAAATCAGCCCCAGCATTTT
CASSSRTNQPQHF
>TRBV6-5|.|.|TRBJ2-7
TGTGCCAGCAGTTACTCGGGGCTGGGCTACGAGCAGTACTTC
CASSYSGLGYEQYF
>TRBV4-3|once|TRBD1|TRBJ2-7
TGCGCCAGCAGCCAAGCGGCGGGACAGGGCGCGCTTTACGAGCAGTACTTC
CASSQAAGQGALYEQYF
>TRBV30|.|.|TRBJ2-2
TGTGCCTGGACAGGAAACACCGGGGAGCTGTTTTTT
CAWTGNTGELFF
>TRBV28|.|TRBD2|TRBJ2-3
TGTGCCAGCAGTTCGGGACTAGCGGGGATGGGGACTTTT
CASSSGLAGMGTF
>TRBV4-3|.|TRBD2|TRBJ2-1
TGCGCCAGCAGCCCTAAGGCGGGGGGCATCGTCAATGAGCAGTTCTTC
CASSPKAGGIVNEQFF
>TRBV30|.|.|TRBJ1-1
TGTGCCTGGAGTGCCGGCATCCCGGGGACTGAAGCTTTCTTT
CAWSAGIPGTEAFF
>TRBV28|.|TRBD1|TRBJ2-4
TGTGCCAGCAGTCCACTGGACAGGGACATTCAGTACTTC
CASSPLDRDIQYF
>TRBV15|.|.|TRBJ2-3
TGTGCCACCAGCCTCCAACAGGTAGATACGCAGTATTTT
CATSLQQVDTQYF
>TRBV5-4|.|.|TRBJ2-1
TGTGCCAGCACGAGCAGGGGTACCTACAATGAGCAGTTCTTC
CASTSRGTYNEQFF
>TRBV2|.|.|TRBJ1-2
TGTGCCAGCAGTGAAGTTCAGGGTGGCTACACCTTC
CASSEVQGGYTF
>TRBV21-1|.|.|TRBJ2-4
TGTGCCAGCAGCAGCCGAGAGCGGGAGGGGCACAAAAACATTCAGTACTTC
CASSSREREGHKNIQYF
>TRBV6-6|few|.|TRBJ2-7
TGTGCCAGCAGTTACGGCGGGAATACCTACGAGCAGTACTTC
CASSYGGNTYEQYF
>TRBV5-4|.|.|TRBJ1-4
TGTGCCAGCAGCTTGGGGCAAGAAAAACTGTTTTTT
CASSLGQEKLFF
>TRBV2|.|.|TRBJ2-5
TGTGCCAGCAGTGACAGGGGATACCAAGAGACCCAGTACTTC
CASSDRGYQETQYF
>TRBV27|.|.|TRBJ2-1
TGTGCCAGCAGTGCGGGACCCTGGTACAATGAGCAGTTCTTC
CASSAGPWYNEQFF
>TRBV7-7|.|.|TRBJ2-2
TGTGCTAGCAGCTTGGACAGTGCGGGCACCGGGGAGCTGTTTTTT
CASSLDSAGTGELFF
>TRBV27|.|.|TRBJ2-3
TGTGCCAGCACCCAATGGGGGGAACGCACAGATACGCAGTATTTT
CASTQWGERTDTQYF
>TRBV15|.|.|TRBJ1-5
TGTGCCACTCAGATCGGGGGTGGCAATCAGCCCCAGCATTTT
CATQIGGGNQPQHF
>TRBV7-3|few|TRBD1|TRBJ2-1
TGTGCCAGCAGTCGGGTGGCGGGACAGGGTAACAATGAGCAGTTCTTC
CASSRVAGQGNNEQFF
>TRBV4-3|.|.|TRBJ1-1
TGCGCCAGCAGCCATGGGCGGGGGACTGAAGCTTTCTTT
CASSHGRGTEAFF
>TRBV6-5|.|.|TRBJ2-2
TGTGCCAGCAGTTACAAGGGGACCGGGGAGCTGTTTTTT
CASSYKGTGELFF
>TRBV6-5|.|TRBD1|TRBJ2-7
TGTGCCAGCAGGGACAGGGGTCCTGTCCACGAGCAGTACTTC
CASRDRGPVHEQYF
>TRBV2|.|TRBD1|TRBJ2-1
TGTGCCAGCATGGTGACAGGGGATAATGAGCAGTTCTTC
CASMVTGDNEQFF
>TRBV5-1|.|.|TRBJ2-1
TGCGCCAGCAGCTTCCGGGTAGATGACAATGAGCAGTTCTTC
CASSFRVDDNEQFF
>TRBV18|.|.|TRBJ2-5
TGTGCCAGCTCACCAACAGTAAATACGCAAGAGACCCAGTACTTC
CASSPTVNTQETQYF
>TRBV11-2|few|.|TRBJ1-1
TGTGCCAGCAGCTTCCAGGGAGGGAACACTGAAGCTTTCTTT
CASSFQGGNTEAFF
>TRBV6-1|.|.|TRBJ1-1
TGTGCCAGCAGTGACCCCGGGGGCACTGAAGCTTTCTTT
CASSDPGGTEAFF
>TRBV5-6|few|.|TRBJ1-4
TGTGCCAGGGAGAGAGAAAAACTGTTTTTT
CAREREKLFF
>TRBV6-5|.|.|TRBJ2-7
TGTGCCAGCTCCCACGGGGCGGGGCCCGGGAGTGAGCAGTACTTC
CASSHGAGPGSEQYF
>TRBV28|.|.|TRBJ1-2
TGTGCCAGCGGACATCTTAACTATGGCTACACCTTC
CASGHLNYGYTF
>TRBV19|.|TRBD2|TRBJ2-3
TGTGCCAGTAGTATGGCGCTTGGGACTAGCGGAATATCAGATACGCAGTATTTT
CASSMALGTSGISDTQYF
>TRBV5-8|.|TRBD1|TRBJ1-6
TGTGCCAGCGGGGTACAGGGGGGTACTTCACCCCTCCACTTT
CASGVQGGTSPLHF
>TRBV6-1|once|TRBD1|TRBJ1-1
TGTGCCAGCAGTACCTGGACAGGAGGCACTGAAGCTTTCTTT
CASSTWTGGTEAFF
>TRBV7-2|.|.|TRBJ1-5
TGTGCCAGCAGCCCAAGAGCAGGGAATAGCAATCAGCCCCAGCATTTT
CASSPRAGNSNQPQHF
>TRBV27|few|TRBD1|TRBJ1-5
TGTGCCAGCAGTTTGCGTCCGGGACAGCTAAGCAATCAGCCCCAGCATTTT
CASSLRPGQLSNQPQHF
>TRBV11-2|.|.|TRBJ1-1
TGTGCCAGCAGCTTAGATCTGACAGGTCTTATTGGAGCTTTCTTT
CASSLDLTGLIGAFF
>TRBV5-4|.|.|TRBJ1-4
TGTGCCAGCAGCCCCGGAGGGGTGGGAGTTGAAAAACTGTTTTTT
CASSPGGVGVEKLFF
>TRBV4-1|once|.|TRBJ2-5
TGCGCCAGCAGCCAACAGGAACTGACACAAGAGACCCAGTACTTC
CASSQQELTQETQYF
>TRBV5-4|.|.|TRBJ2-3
TGTGCCAGCAGCTCGACTAGCACAGATACGCAGTATTTT
CASSSTSTDTQYF
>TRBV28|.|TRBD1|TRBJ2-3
TGTGCCAGCAGTCCCGGACAGGAGAGCACAGATACGCAGTATTTT
CASSPGQESTDTQYF
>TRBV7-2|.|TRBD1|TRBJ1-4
TGTGCCAGCAGCTTCGCCGGGACAGGGGGTTCTAATGAAAAACTGTTTTTT
CASSFAGTGGSNEKLFF
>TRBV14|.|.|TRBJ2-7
TGTGCCAGCAGCTCGGGGTTCCCTTCCTACGAGCAGTACTTC
CASSSGFPSYEQYF
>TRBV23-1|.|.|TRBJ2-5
TGCGCCAGCAGTCAATCGGGGGGGCTGGAGACCCAGTACTTC
CASSQSGGLETQYF
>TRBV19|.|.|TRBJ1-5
TGTGCCAGTAGTATTTCTGTGTATCAGCCCCAGCATTTT
CASSISVYQPQHF
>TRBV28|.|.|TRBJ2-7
TGTGCCAGCAGTGTTTTGGGCTCGGGGAAGGCCTACGAGCAGTACTTC
CASSVLGSGKAYEQYF
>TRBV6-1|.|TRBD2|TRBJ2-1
TGTGCCAGCACCTTACTAGCGGGAGCGTTAGATGAGCAGTTCTTC
CASTLLAGALDEQFF
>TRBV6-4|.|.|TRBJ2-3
TGTGCCAGCAGTGAAGGGGGGGCGACAGATACGCAGTATTTT
CASSEGGATDTQYF
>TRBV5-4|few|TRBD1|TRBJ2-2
TGTGCCAGCAGCCTGGCCCCGGGACAGATCATCACCGGGGAGCTGTTTTTT
CASSLAPGQIITGELFF
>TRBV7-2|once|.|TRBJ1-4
TGTGCCAGCAGCTTATCCACAGGGAAAAAACTGTTTTTT
CASSLSTGKKLFF
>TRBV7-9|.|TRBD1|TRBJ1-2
TGTGCCGGGACAGGGGGCCATCCGGTCACCTTC
CAGTGGHPVTF
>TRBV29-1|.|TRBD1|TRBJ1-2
TGCAGCATTAGGACAGGGGGTAGCTATGGCTACACCTTC
CSIRTGGSYGYTF